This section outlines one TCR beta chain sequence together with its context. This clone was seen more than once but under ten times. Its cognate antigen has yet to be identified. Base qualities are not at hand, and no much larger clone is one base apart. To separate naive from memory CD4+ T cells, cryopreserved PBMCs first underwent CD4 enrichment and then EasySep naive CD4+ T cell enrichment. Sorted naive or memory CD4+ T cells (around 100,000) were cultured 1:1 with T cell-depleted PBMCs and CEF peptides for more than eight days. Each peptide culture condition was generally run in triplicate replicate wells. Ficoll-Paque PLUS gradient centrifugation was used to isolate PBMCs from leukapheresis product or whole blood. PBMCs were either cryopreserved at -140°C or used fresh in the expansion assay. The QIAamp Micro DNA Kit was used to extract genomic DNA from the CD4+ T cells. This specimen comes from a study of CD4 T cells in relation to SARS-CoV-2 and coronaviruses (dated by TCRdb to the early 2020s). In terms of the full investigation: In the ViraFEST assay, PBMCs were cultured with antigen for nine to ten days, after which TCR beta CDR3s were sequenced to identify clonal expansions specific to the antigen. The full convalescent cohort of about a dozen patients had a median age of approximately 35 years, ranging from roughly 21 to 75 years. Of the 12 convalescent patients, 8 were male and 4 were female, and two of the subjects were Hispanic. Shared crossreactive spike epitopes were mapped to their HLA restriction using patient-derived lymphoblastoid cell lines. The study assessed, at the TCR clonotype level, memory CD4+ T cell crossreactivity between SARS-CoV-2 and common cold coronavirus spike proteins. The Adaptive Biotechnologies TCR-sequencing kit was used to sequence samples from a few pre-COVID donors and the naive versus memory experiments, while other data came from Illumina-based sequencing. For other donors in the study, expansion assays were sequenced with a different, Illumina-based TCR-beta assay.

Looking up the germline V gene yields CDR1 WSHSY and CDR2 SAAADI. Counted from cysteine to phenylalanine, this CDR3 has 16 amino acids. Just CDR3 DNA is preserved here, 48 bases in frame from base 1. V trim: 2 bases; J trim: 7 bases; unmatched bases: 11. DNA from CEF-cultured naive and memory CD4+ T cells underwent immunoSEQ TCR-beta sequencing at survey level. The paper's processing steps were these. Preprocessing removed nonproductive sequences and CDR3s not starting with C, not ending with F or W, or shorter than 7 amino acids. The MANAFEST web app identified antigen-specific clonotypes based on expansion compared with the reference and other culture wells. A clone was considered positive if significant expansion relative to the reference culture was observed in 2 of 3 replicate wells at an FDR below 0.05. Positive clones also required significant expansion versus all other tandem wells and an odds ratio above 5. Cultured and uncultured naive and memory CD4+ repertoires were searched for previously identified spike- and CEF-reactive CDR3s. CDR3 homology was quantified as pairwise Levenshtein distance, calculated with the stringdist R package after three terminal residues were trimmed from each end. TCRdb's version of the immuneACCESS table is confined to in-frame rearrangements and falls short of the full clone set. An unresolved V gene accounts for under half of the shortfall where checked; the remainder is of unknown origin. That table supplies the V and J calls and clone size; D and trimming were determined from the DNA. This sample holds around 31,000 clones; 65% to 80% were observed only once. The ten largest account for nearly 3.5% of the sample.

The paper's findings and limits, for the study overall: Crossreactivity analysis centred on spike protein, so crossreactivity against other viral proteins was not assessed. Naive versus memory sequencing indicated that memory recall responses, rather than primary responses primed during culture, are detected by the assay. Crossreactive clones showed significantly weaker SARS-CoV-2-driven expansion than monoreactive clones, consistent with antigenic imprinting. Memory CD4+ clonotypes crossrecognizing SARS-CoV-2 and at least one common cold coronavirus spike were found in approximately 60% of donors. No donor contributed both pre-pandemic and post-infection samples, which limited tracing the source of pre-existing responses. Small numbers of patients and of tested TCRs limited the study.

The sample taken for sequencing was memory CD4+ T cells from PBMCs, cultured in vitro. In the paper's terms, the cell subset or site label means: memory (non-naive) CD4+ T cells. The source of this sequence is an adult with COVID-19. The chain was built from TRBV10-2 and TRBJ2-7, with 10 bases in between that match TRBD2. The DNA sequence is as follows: TGCGCCAGCAGTGAGCAGAGCGGGAGGGCCGGGAGGGAGCAGTACTTC. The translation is CASSEQSGRAGREQYF.